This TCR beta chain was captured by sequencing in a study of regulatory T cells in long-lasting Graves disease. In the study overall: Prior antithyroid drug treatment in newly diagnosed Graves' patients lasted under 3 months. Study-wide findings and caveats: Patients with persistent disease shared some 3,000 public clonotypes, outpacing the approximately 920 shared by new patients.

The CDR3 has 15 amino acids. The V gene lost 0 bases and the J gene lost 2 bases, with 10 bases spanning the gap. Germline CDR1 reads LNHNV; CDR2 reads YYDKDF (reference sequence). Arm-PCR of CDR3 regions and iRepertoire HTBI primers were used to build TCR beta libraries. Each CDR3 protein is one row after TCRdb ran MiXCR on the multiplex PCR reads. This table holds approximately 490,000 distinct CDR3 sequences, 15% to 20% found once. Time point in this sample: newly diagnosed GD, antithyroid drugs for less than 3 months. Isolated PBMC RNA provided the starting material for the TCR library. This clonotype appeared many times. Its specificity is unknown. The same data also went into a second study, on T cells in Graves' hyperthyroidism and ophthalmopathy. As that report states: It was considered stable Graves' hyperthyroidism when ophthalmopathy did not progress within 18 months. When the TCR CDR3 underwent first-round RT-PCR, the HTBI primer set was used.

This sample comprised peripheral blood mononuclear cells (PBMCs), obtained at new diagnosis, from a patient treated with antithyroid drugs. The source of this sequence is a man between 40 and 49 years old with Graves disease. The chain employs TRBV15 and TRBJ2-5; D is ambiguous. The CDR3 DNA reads TGTGCCACCAGCAGAGATCTGGCATCACAAGAGACCCAGTACTTC. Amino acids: CATSRDLASQETQYF.